Ten or more counts support the clone carrying this TCR beta chain. These data originate in a study of T cells in Graves' hyperthyroidism and ophthalmopathy. Each 10 ml fresh peripheral blood draw supplied the PBMCs. V shed 5 bases and J shed 1 base, with 12 bases lying between them. Germline loops: CDR1 SEHNR, CDR2 FQNEAQ (reference sequence). This CDR3 has 14 residues. RNA transcripts were the template for amplifying TCR beta CDR3 regions. First-round RT-PCR of the TCR CDR3 relied on the HTBI primer set. TCRdb re-called the multiplex PCR reads through MiXCR, storing one row per CDR3 protein. In the table there are roughly 500,000 distinct CDR3 sequences, approximately 24% of which are singletons.

The source is a woman in her twenties or thirties with Graves' ophthalmopathy. The chain recombines TRBV7-9 with TRBJ2-7; no firm D call. The sequencing sample was made of blood. The CDR3 reads CASSPDSTSYEQYF. The CDR3 DNA sequence: TGTGCCAGCAGCCCAGATTCTACGTCCTACGAGCAGTACTTC.